A selection of T cell receptor beta chains follows, all from one sample in a study of shared clonotypes between healthy human individuals. Using immunoSEQ multiplex PCR, the repertoire was profiled, and TCRdb retains in-frame clones only, with some absent. The sample carries roughly 660,000 clones, 80% to 95% recorded once. The sequencing input was memory CD8+ T cells from PBMCs. Receptors were obtained from a man between 18 and 29 years old in good health. Some clones in this sample may be carry-over from other donors' samples. Both conserved end residues are part of each CDR3. Fields, in order: J gene, V gene, D gene, clone size, CDR3 protein, CDR3 DNA. D genes are given only for firm matches. Only part of the rows carry a size: once, few, many, or a class if the clone is expanded.

J gene: TRBJ2-1
V gene: TRBV4-2
D gene: NA
clone size: NA
CDR3 protein: CASSQDRAAIYNEQFF
CDR3 DNA: TGTGCCAGCAGCCAAGATAGAGCGGCTATCTACAATGAGCAGTTCTTC

J gene: TRBJ2-7
V gene: TRBV11-2
D gene: NA
clone size: NA
CDR3 protein: CASSLSGGREQYF
CDR3 DNA: TGTGCCAGCAGCTTGTCGGGGGGCAGGGAGCAGTACTTC

J gene: TRBJ2-7
V gene: TRBV7-8
D gene: TRBD1
clone size: NA
CDR3 protein: CASSTRDRVFEQYF
CDR3 DNA: TGTGCCAGCAGCACCCGGGACAGGGTTTTCGAGCAGTACTTC

J gene: TRBJ1-2
V gene: TRBV7-3
D gene: NA
clone size: NA
CDR3 protein: CASSLNGGAKGNYGYTF
CDR3 DNA: TGTGCCAGCAGCCTAAACGGAGGAGCGAAAGGGAACTATGGCTACACCTTC

J gene: TRBJ1-5
V gene: TRBV7-9
D gene: NA
clone size: NA
CDR3 protein: CASSFAGRQPQHF
CDR3 DNA: TGTGCCAGCAGCTTCGCAGGGCGTCAGCCCCAGCATTTT

J gene: TRBJ2-3
V gene: TRBV5-1
D gene: TRBD1
clone size: NA
CDR3 protein: CASSSDSGGPDTQYF
CDR3 DNA: TGCGCCAGCAGCTCGGACTCAGGGGGCCCAGATACGCAGTATTTT

J gene: TRBJ2-7
V gene: TRBV27
D gene: TRBD1
clone size: NA
CDR3 protein: CASSLFPGGQYEQYF
CDR3 DNA: TGTGCCAGCAGTTTATTCCCAGGGGGCCAATACGAGCAGTACTTC

J gene: TRBJ1-1
V gene: TRBV5-4
D gene: TRBD1
clone size: once
CDR3 protein: CASSLVGTGAMNTEAFF
CDR3 DNA: TGTGCCAGCAGCTTGGTAGGGACAGGGGCCATGAACACTGAAGCTTTCTTT

J gene: TRBJ2-3
V gene: TRBV6-6
D gene: TRBD2
clone size: NA
CDR3 protein: CASRGRGLDTQYF
CDR3 DNA: TGTGCCAGCAGGGGGAGGGGATTAGATACGCAGTATTTT

J gene: TRBJ2-1
V gene: TRBV7-9
D gene: NA
clone size: NA
CDR3 protein: CASSLPELGIRSYNEQFF
CDR3 DNA: TGTGCCAGCAGCTTACCAGAGTTAGGGATTCGCTCCTACAATGAGCAGTTCTTC

J gene: TRBJ2-7
V gene: TRBV2
D gene: NA
clone size: NA
CDR3 protein: CASSEGSRGDEQYF
CDR3 DNA: TGTGCCAGCAGTGAAGGGTCCCGGGGAGACGAGCAGTACTTC

J gene: TRBJ1-5
V gene: TRBV11-2
D gene: NA
clone size: once
CDR3 protein: CASRTSGQDQPQHF
CDR3 DNA: TGTGCCAGCAGGACCTCGGGACAAGATCAGCCCCAGCATTTT

J gene: TRBJ2-1
V gene: TRBV7-8
D gene: TRBD2
clone size: once
CDR3 protein: CASSWKRLAGSYNEQFF
CDR3 DNA: TGTGCCAGCAGCTGGAAACGACTAGCGGGTTCCTACAATGAGCAGTTCTTC

J gene: TRBJ2-1
V gene: TRBV6-4
D gene: TRBD2
clone size: once
CDR3 protein: CASSPSGRFPNEQFF
CDR3 DNA: TGTGCCAGCAGTCCTAGCGGGAGGTTTCCCAATGAGCAGTTCTTC

J gene: TRBJ2-7
V gene: TRBV9
D gene: TRBD2
clone size: few
CDR3 protein: CASSVGGSGSEQYF
CDR3 DNA: TGTGCCAGCAGCGTAGGTGGTAGCGGGTCCGAGCAGTACTTC

J gene: TRBJ2-7
V gene: TRBV29-1
D gene: NA
clone size: NA
CDR3 protein: CSVEGGRNRLFF
CDR3 DNA: TGCAGCGTTGAAGGGGGCCGGAATCGATTGTTCTTC

J gene: TRBJ2-4
V gene: TRBV9
D gene: NA
clone size: NA
CDR3 protein: CASSVDPGRAKNIQYF
CDR3 DNA: TGTGCCAGCAGCGTAGATCCAGGGAGGGCCAAAAACATTCAGTACTTC

J gene: TRBJ1-1
V gene: TRBV7-3
D gene: NA
clone size: NA
CDR3 protein: CASSSRPGTEAFF
CDR3 DNA: TGTGCCAGCAGTTCAAGGCCCGGCACTGAAGCTTTCTTT

J gene: TRBJ1-5
V gene: TRBV5-5
D gene: TRBD1
clone size: NA
CDR3 protein: CASSLGDRGQPQHF
CDR3 DNA: TGTGCCAGCAGCTTGGGGGACAGGGGTCAGCCCCAGCATTTT

J gene: TRBJ1-4
V gene: TRBV5-6
D gene: TRBD1
clone size: NA
CDR3 protein: CASSLVTGGGEKLFF
CDR3 DNA: TGTGCCAGCAGCTTGGTTACAGGGGGCGGCGAAAAACTGTTTTTT

J gene: TRBJ1-1
V gene: TRBV7-9
D gene: NA
clone size: NA
CDR3 protein: CASSLVWGTEAFF
CDR3 DNA: TGTGCCAGCAGCTTAGTGTGGGGTACTGAAGCTTTCTTT

J gene: TRBJ2-1
V gene: TRBV7-3
D gene: TRBD1
clone size: once
CDR3 protein: CASSLWGQGGDNEQFF
CDR3 DNA: TGTGCCAGCAGCTTATGGGGACAGGGAGGGGACAATGAGCAGTTCTTC

J gene: TRBJ2-1
V gene: TRBV14
D gene: NA
clone size: NA
CDR3 protein: CASSRLGHSYNEQFF
CDR3 DNA: TGTGCCAGCAGCCGCCTCGGTCACTCCTACAATGAGCAGTTCTTC